This T cell receptor beta chain was sequenced in a study of blood T cells in healthy people across ages. Study findings and constraints: Nothing was known about donor CMV status, and this possibly confounded expanded clonotype changes.

In germline, CDR1 is LNHNV, CDR2 YYDKDF (reference sequence). Trimming pared 2 bases from V and 4 bases from J, leaving 8 bases between. This CDR3 region has 13 residues. A second PCR of 7 to 11 cycles used a sample-barcoded 5' primer and a J-beta primer mix. TCRdb reanalysed the 5' RACE reads using MiXCR and keeps one entry per CDR3 protein. Of more than 500,000 distinct CDR3 sequences in the sample, 25% to 30% were seen once. Points on this clonotype: The antigen is undetermined.

The material sequenced was blood. The clonotype was recovered from a woman between 65 and 79 years old in good health. V and J are TRBV15 and TRBJ1-2, with D unresolved. CDR3 in amino acids: CATSRPDVYGYTF. The CDR3 nucleotides are TGTGCCACCAGCAGACCAGACGTCTATGGCTACACCTTC.